One sample yielded the 24 T cell receptor beta chains listed below, sequenced in a study of T cells in Graves' hyperthyroidism and ophthalmopathy. TCR beta CDR3 regions were amplified from RNA transcripts. In the first-round RT-PCR of the TCR CDR3, the HTBI primer set was used. TCRdb used MiXCR to reprocess the multiplex PCR reads, holding one entry per CDR3 protein. Seen here are about 110,000 distinct CDR3 sequences, roughly 15% observed once, and the top ten hold about 40%. Sequenced: blood. These TCRs come from a woman in her fifties or sixties with Graves' hyperthyroidism.

The CDR3 sequence: CASSLEGTYEQYF. The CDR3 DNA reads as TGTGCCAGCAGCTTAGAAGGCACCTACGAGCAGTACTTC. The chain employs TRBV7-2 and TRBJ2-7, with D hard to call. The CDR3 has 13 amino acids. V dropped 1 base and J dropped 2 bases, with 6 bases sitting between them. The germline CDR1 and CDR2 sequences are SGHTA and FQGNSA.

This clonotype was seen ten or more times. V usage is TRBV7-9 and J usage is TRBJ2-2, with 8 positions matching TRBD1. The CDR3 is made up of 16 amino acids. V lost 7 bases and J lost 4; bases outside the gene matches: 11. Germline CDR1 and CDR2: SEHNR and FQNEAQ (reference sequence). This CDR3 is CASTVDRGVVTGELFF. DNA of the CDR3: TGTGCCAGCACCGTTGACAGGGGCGTTGTCACCGGGGAGCTGTTTTTT. Using reference TRBV7-9 and TRBJ2-2 for the parts outside the CDR3, the full variable domain is DTGVSQNPRHKITKRGQNVTFRCDPISEHNRLYWYRQTLGQGPEFLTYFQNEAQLEKSRLLSDRFSAERPKGSFSTLEIQRTEQGDSAMYLCASTVDRGVVTGELFFGEGSRLTVL.

At least ten counts were recorded for this clonotype. This chain joins TRBV3-1 and TRBJ2-5, with 8 bases identical to TRBD2. The J segment lost 5 bases and the V segment lost 3 bases, leaving 11 bases of the junction unmatched. CDR1 and CDR2 from the germline V gene are LGHDT and YNNKEL (reference sequence). The CDR3 runs to 16 residues. The CDR3 protein is CASSHYMGSGTETQYF. CDR3 DNA sequence: TGTGCCAGCAGCCACTATATGGGTAGCGGGACGGAGACCCAGTACTTC.

This clonotype came up many times. The gene calls are TRBV15 and TRBJ2-3, with D maybe TRBD1 (5 bases). CDR1 and CDR2 from the germline V gene are LNHNV and YYDKDF (reference sequence). CDR3 length equals 16 residues. V lost 2 bases and J lost 2, with 14 bases in between. CDR3 residues: CATSRPEDRPTDTQYF. The CDR3 region has the DNA TGTGCCACCAGCAGACCCGAAGACAGACCCACAGATACGCAGTATTTT.

The CDR3 loop is CSVRGQGKYEQYV. CDR3 DNA sequence: TGCAGTGTTAGGGGACAGGGGAAATACGAGCAGTACGTC. The chain is built from TRBV20-1 and TRBJ2-7; 10 bases map to TRBD1. The germline gives CDR1 DFQATT, CDR2 SNEGSKA (reference sequence). V gave up 7 bases and J gave up 4 bases; unmatched junction bases: 7. CDR3 length: 13 residues.

The chain uses TRBV20-1 and TRBJ2-7; possible D gene TRBD1, 6 bases. The length of the CDR3 is 12 residues. CDR1 is DFQATT and CDR2 is SNEGSKA in the germline V gene (reference sequence). V was clipped by 3 bases and J by 4 bases, with 10 bases between them. The CDR3 spells CSASTGMYEQYF. The CDR3 bases are TGCAGTGCTAGTACAGGGATGTACGAGCAGTACTTC.

Many counts were recorded for this clonotype. The chain has TRBV19 and TRBJ1-2; TRBD1 matches at 7 bases. V dropped 3 bases and J dropped 8; count of bases not matched to a gene: 12. Germline V gene lookup returns CDR1 LNHDA and CDR2 SQIVND (reference sequence). The length of the CDR3 is 15 residues. CDR3 amino acids: CASSILTTGRDGYTF. CDR3 nucleotide sequence: TGTGCCAGTAGTATCCTCACGACAGGGAGGGACGGCTACACCTTC.

This clonotype has a single count. The V and J genes are TRBV28 and TRBJ1-2; the D gene is possibly TRBD1 (5 bases). Germline V gene sequence: CDR1 MDHEN, CDR2 SYDVKM. This CDR3 region has 13 residues. Trimming shortened V by 1 base and J by 4 bases, and 7 bases separated the two germline ends. DNA for the CDR3: TGTGCCAGCAGTTTATCGACAGCCTATGGCTACACCTTC. It yields the protein CASSLSTAYGYTF.

This clonotype was observed many times. V gene TRBV28 combines with J gene TRBJ2-7, with TRBD1 identical over 9 bases. The V and J ends lost 7 bases and 2 bases, in that order; junction bases with no gene match: 6. This CDR3 has 14 residues. The V gene's germline CDR1 is MDHEN and CDR2 SYDVKM. CDR3 residues: CASTPGQGAYEQYF. CDR3 DNA sequence: TGTGCCAGCACCCCGGGACAGGGTGCCTACGAGCAGTACTTC.

The table lists this clonotype with many counts. V and J are TRBV5-1 and TRBJ2-7; TRBD1 might be the D (6 bases). Germline CDR1 is SGHRS and CDR2 is YFSETQ. V was cut by 7 bases and J by 0 bases, with 14 bases left in between. This CDR3 is 14 amino acids long. CDR3 loop: CASSPQTGSYEQYF. DNA for the CDR3: TGCGCCAGCTCCCCACAGACAGGCTCCTACGAGCAGTACTTC.

J is TRBJ2-5 and V is TRBV27; D may be TRBD1 (5 bases). Germline CDR1 MNHEY, CDR2 SMNVEV (reference sequence). The CDR3 has 14 amino acids. V lost 2 bases, J lost 2 bases, and 9 bases lay in between. CDR3 in amino acids: CASSLGRVQETQYF. CDR3 in DNA: TGTGCCAGCAGTTTAGGCAGGGTACAAGAGACCCAGTACTTC.

This clonotype came up many times. V gene TRBV7-3 combines with J gene TRBJ2-1; D not certain. This CDR3 spans 13 amino acids. The germline V gene encodes CDR1 SGHTA and CDR2 FQGTGA. Trimming removed 1 base at V and 8 bases at J, with 9 bases between. The CDR3: CASSLSPSYEQFF. CDR3 bases: TGTGCCAGCAGCTTAAGCCCCTCCTATGAGCAGTTCTTC.

The genes are TRBV12-3 or TRBV12-4 and TRBJ2-1; a weak D match, TRBD2 (6 bases). V gave up 5 bases and J gave up 10 bases, with 15 bases separating them. The CDR3 covers 13 residues. CDR3 nucleotides: TGTGCCAGCAGTACCGGAGGGCCCCGCGAGCAGTTCTTC. It yields the protein CASSTGGPREQFF.

This clonotype came up many times. This chain joins TRBV20-1 and TRBJ2-3; 9 nucleotides match TRBD1. V was clipped by 5 bases and J by 2 bases; unmatched bases: 5. The CDR3 consists of 14 residues. The germline V gene has CDR1 DFQATT and CDR2 SNEGSKA (reference sequence). CDR3 bases: TGCAGTGCTGGTAGGACAGGGGCCACAGATACGCAGTATTTT. It yields the protein CSAGRTGATDTQYF.

The chain carries TRBV11-2 and TRBJ2-2, with D hard to call. Germline V lookup: CDR1 SGHAT, CDR2 FQNNGV. Trimming stripped 0 bases from V and 1 base from J, with 6 bases between. The CDR3 spans 15 residues. For the CDR3, the DNA is TGTGCCAGCAGCTTAGAGAGGATGAACACCGGGGAGCTGTTTTTT. It codes for CASSLERMNTGELFF.

There are many counts of this clonotype. The chain couples TRBV3-1 to TRBJ1-1; D is perhaps TRBD1 (6 bases). Germline V gives CDR1 LGHDT, CDR2 YNNKEL (reference sequence). This CDR3 is built from 16 residues. Trimming removed 0 bases at V and 2 bases at J, with 13 bases between. This chain's CDR3 is CASSQDGGRGNTEAFF. In DNA, the CDR3 is TGTGCCAGCAGCCAAGATGGAGGCAGGGGCAACACTGAAGCTTTCTTT.

This clonotype appeared many times. The rearrangement joins TRBV3-1 to TRBJ1-2, with D hard to call. Trimming pared 3 bases from V and 4 bases from J, leaving 9 bases between. Per the germline V gene, CDR1 is LGHDT and CDR2 is YNNKEL (reference sequence). The CDR3 contains 13 residues. CDR3 in amino acids: CASSHPDLYGYTF. The CDR3 coding sequence is TGTGCCAGCAGCCACCCTGATCTCTATGGCTACACCTTC. The full variable domain, completed using reference TRBV3-1 and TRBJ1-2, is DTAVSQTPKYLVTQMGNDKSIKCEQNLGHDTMYWYKQDSKKFLKIMFSYNNKELIINETVPNRFSPKSPDKAHLNLHINSLELGDSAVYFCASSHPDLYGYTFGSGTRLTVV.

This clonotype came up many times. The chain recombines TRBV6-1 with TRBJ1-2; 9 positions agree with TRBD1. The CDR3 covers 13 residues. V was clipped by 6 bases and J by 7 bases; unmatched bases: 6. Germline V gives CDR1 MNHNS, CDR2 SASEGT. The CDR3 protein is CASRADRGGGYTF. CDR3 coding DNA: TGTGCCAGCAGGGCCGACAGGGGGGGTGGCTACACCTTC.

This clonotype was seen repeatedly, ten times or more. The chain combines TRBV7-9 with TRBJ2-7, with D perhaps given as TRBD1 or TRBD2 (5 bases each). Germline V CDR1 and CDR2: SEHNR, FQNEAQ (reference sequence). CDR3 length equals 9 residues. This CDR3 is CARGHEQYV. The DNA of the CDR3 is TGTGCTAGGGGACACGAGCAGTACGTC.

J is TRBJ1-1 and V is TRBV28; D gene ambiguous. With 6 bases removed from V and 1 base from J, the gap between germline ends came to 9 bases. Germline loops: CDR1 MDHEN, CDR2 SYDVKM. This CDR3 is built from 13 residues. CDR3 in amino acids: CASSPGRNTEAFF. CDR3 DNA: TGTGCCAGCAGCCCGGGGAGGAACACTGAAGCTTTCTTT.

This clonotype was recorded at least ten times. V and J are TRBV6-1 and TRBJ1-3, with D unclear. The germline V and J ends were trimmed by 6 bases and 0 bases, with 9 bases remaining between them. The germline V gene encodes CDR1 MNHNS and CDR2 SASEGT. The CDR3 is made up of 14 amino acids. Here the CDR3 reads CASSTRSSGNTIYF. CDR3 DNA: TGTGCCAGCAGCACTCGGAGCTCTGGAAACACCATATATTTT.

The sample holds many counts of this clonotype. V is TRBV7-3 and J is TRBJ2-1; 10 nucleotides line up with TRBD2. CDR1 and CDR2 from the germline V gene are SGHTA and FQGTGA. CDR3 length: 16 amino acids. Trimming at V came to 2 bases and at J to 5 bases, leaving 6 bases not matched to a gene. The chain's CDR3 is CASSLSSGRANNEQFF. CDR3 bases: TGTGCCAGCAGCTTATCCAGCGGGAGGGCCAACAATGAGCAGTTCTTC. Together with reference TRBV7-3 and TRBJ2-1, the CDR3 gives the full variable domain: GAGVSQTPSNKVTEKGKYVELRCDPISGHTALYWYRQSLGQGPEFLIYFQGTGAADDSGLPNDRFFAVRPEGSVSTLKIQRTERGDSAVYLCASSLSSGRANNEQFFGPGTRLTVL.

Remarks on this clonotype: A much bigger clone sits one base away, suggesting this may be a read error. V usage is TRBV5-1 and J usage is TRBJ2-3; 10 bases are a match to TRBD1. The CDR3 is 19 amino acids. Per the germline V gene, CDR1 is SGHRS and CDR2 is YFSETQ. The CDR3 DNA reads TGCGCCAGCAGCTTGGGATTTCTCCAGACAGGGGGCGCAACAGGTACGCAGTATTTT. It yields the protein CASSLGFLQTGGATGTQYF.

This clonotype was detected many times. The rearrangement uses TRBV5-6 and TRBJ2-3, with unresolved D. Trimming left V 2 bases short and J 0 bases short, with 13 bases between. Per germline, CDR1 SGHDT and CDR2 YYEEEE. CDR3 length: 16 residues. DNA for the CDR3: TGTGCCAGCAGCTTCAGAAGTCTAAGAAGCACAGATACGCAGTATTTT. Its protein is CASSFRSLRSTDTQYF.